This paragraph covers one T cell receptor beta chain sequence. Antigen specificity is unknown. The source of the sample is a study of T cell responses to AZD1222 COVID-19 vaccine. Assay: immunoSEQ multiplex PCR; the TCRdb copy retains only in-frame clones and omits some. Of under 200,000 clones listed, about 92% were seen once; the top ten hold around 3.8%. The study's findings and limits: Of spike-specific TCRs, nearly half reportedly target regions left unmutated in variants. Repertoires were sampled only after the peak T cell response. Among vaccine-associated CD4 TCRs, coverage spanned spike, with dominance at 160-218 and 743-854. Baseline seropositivity characterized only a handful of AZD1222 recipients.

This receptor was obtained from an adult in good health. The sequences come from peripheral blood, collected on day 0 of AZD1222 vaccination.

The CDR3 nucleotides read TGCGCCAGCAGCCTAGAGGGTCAGGGCTTCCACAATGAGCAGTTCTTC. Protein: CASSLEGQGFHNEQFF. The chain combines TRBV4-1 with TRBJ2-1; TRBD1 or TRBD2 may be the D gene (5 bases each). Per the germline V gene, CDR1 is MGHRA and CDR2 is YSYEKL. The V and J ends lost 4 bases and 5 bases respectively, with 18 bases between them. The CDR3 extends over 16 amino acids.